This is a list of T cell receptor beta chains from one sample in a study of shared clonotypes between healthy human individuals. TCRdb keeps only in-frame clones here, not all; method: immunoSEQ multiplex PCR. Altogether 1.6 million or so clones are present, around 98.5% being singletons, with the ten largest covering roughly 0.35%. The sample taken for sequencing was naive CD4+ T cells sorted from blood. The receptor source for this set is a man younger than 45 in good health. CDR3s include the opening cysteine and the closing phenylalanine or tryptophan. Fields, in order: V gene, J gene, CDR3 length, CDR3 protein.

v_gene: TRBV10-2
j_gene: TRBJ1-2
len: 13
CDR3aa: CASRTTDRDGYTF

v_gene: TRBV5-1
j_gene: TRBJ2-7
len: 14
CDR3aa: CASRSQGSSYEQYF

v_gene: TRBV2
j_gene: TRBJ2-5
len: 14
CDR3aa: CASRGGTAGETQYF

v_gene: TRBV29-1
j_gene: TRBJ2-7
len: 14
CDR3aa: CSVEGAGSSYEQYF

v_gene: TRBV4-3
j_gene: TRBJ1-1
len: 15
CDR3aa: CASSQVFGLGTEAFF

v_gene: TRBV5-5
j_gene: TRBJ2-7
len: 16
CDR3aa: CASSLEGTFRLYEQYF

v_gene: TRBV19
j_gene: TRBJ2-7
len: 13
CDR3aa: CASSEHRGTEQYF

v_gene: TRBV29-1
j_gene: TRBJ2-3
len: 15
CDR3aa: CSVDYSGMDTDTQYF

v_gene: TRBV14
j_gene: TRBJ2-2
len: 18
CDR3aa: CASSQKIGRSGNTGELFF

v_gene: TRBV4-1
j_gene: TRBJ2-7
len: 15
CDR3aa: CASSQSMLGAGEQYF

v_gene: TRBV7-9
j_gene: TRBJ2-7
len: 13
CDR3aa: CASSSRTRGEQYF

v_gene: TRBV7-6
j_gene: TRBJ2-2
len: 16
CDR3aa: CASSRPTGGNTGELFF

v_gene: TRBV10-1
j_gene: TRBJ2-7
len: 14
CDR3aa: CASSVSAGSYEQYF

v_gene: TRBV6-1
j_gene: TRBJ1-2
len: 17
CDR3aa: CASSATVGQGTNYGYTF

v_gene: TRBV20-1
j_gene: TRBJ2-3
len: 11
CDR3aa: CSASYVSAQYF

v_gene: TRBV18
j_gene: TRBJ2-6
len: 20
CDR3aa: CASSPLRAGSGSTGANVLTF

v_gene: TRBV10-3
j_gene: TRBJ2-1
len: 14
CDR3aa: CAISGLAIYNEQFF

v_gene: TRBV27
j_gene: TRBJ2-7
len: 17
CDR3aa: CASSPPPGQGGSYEQYF

v_gene: TRBV28
j_gene: TRBJ1-5
len: 12
CDR3aa: CASSLFLQPQHF

v_gene: TRBV5-4
j_gene: TRBJ2-1
len: 15
CDR3aa: CASSGASGNHNEQFF

v_gene: TRBV28
j_gene: TRBJ2-1
len: 16
CDR3aa: CASSVLSGRQYNEQFF

v_gene: TRBV19
j_gene: TRBJ2-7
len: 18
CDR3aa: CASSTSTGLERDWYEQYF

v_gene: TRBV5-1
j_gene: TRBJ2-7
len: 13
CDR3aa: CASRVAGAYEQYF

v_gene: TRBV29-1
j_gene: TRBJ2-3
len: 16
CDR3aa: CSVEVGSSGRGNTQYF

v_gene: TRBV10-2
j_gene: TRBJ2-7
len: 15
CDR3aa: CASSESWGRGYEQYF

v_gene: TRBV28
j_gene: TRBJ2-1
len: 14
CDR3aa: CASSLLRGYNEQFF

v_gene: TRBV10-3
j_gene: TRBJ2-3
len: 14
CDR3aa: CAISELPGTDTQYF